This TCR beta chain was captured in a study of cytomegalovirus exposure and HLA in healthy donors. Points from the study as a whole: A cluster of highly shared sequence variants was likely a sequencing artifact.

This clone was detected only once. Its target is unknown. There are 13 residues in the CDR3. Trimming stripped 3 bases from V and 5 bases from J, with 10 bases between. In germline, CDR1 is LNHDA, CDR2 SQIVND (reference sequence). PCR used 60 Vbeta primers and 13 Jbeta primers. Profiling relied on immunoSEQ multiplex PCR, and the TCRdb table lists in-frame clones only, not all of them. The data contain over 150,000 clones, 60% to 80% of them singletons. The source is a woman between 18 and 29 years old in good health and CMV-seronegative. V and J are TRBV19 and TRBJ2-5; no clear D gene. Sequences were obtained from PBMCs. The CDR3 coding sequence is TGTGCCAGTAGTATGCAAATCGGGGAGACCCAGTACTTC. Protein sequence: CASSMQIGETQYF.